This T cell receptor (beta chain) came from a study of a mutant IDH1 vaccine in newly diagnosed glioma. This clone was seen just once. Time point denoted: baseline, week 1 (first vaccination visit). Treatment in this sample: pre-vaccination baseline after standard-of-care therapy. Assay used: immunoSEQ multiplex PCR; TCRdb lists only in-frame clones, some missing. The sample has tens of thousands of clones, 75% to 95% seen once. Germline V CDR1 and CDR2: GTSNPN, SVGIG (reference sequence). The CDR3 spans 13 residues. Trimming removed 5 bases at V and 5 bases at J, with 15 bases between. This chain connects TRBV30 to TRBJ1-1, with no clear D. Sequenced material: PBMCs, taken from a glioma patient treated with radiotherapy, temozolomide or both. The clonotype comes from a man aged 50-60 years with glioma. This CDR3 is CAWYLRTATEAFF. CDR3 in DNA: TGTGCCTGGTACCTCAGGACGGCTACTGAAGCTTTCTTT.